These 9 T cell receptor beta chains share one sample of origin, sequenced in a study of T cell changes during pregnancy in multiple sclerosis. The protocol was immunoSEQ multiplex PCR, while the TCRdb copy is restricted to in-frame clones and leaves out a portion. The sample holds tens of thousands of clones, 80% to 95% seen once. The specimen was peripheral blood, collected in the second trimester of pregnancy. These TCRs come from a female donor with multiple sclerosis, enrolled in a pregnancy study.

The CDR3 reads CASSLEGDMNTEAFF. The CDR3 DNA reads as TGTGCCAGCAGCTTAGAGGGGGACATGAACACTGAAGCTTTCTTT. The chain employs TRBV11-3 and TRBJ1-1; weak D call: TRBD1 (6 bases). The CDR3 spans 15 residues. Germline CDR1 SGHNT, CDR2 YENEEA. Trimming cost V 0 bases and J 0 bases, with 8 bases left between them.

The chain couples TRBV7-9 to TRBJ1-1; D might be TRBD1 (6 bases). Trimming left V 3 bases short and J 1 base short, with 9 bases between. This CDR3 comprises 14 residues. CDR1 is SEHNR and CDR2 is FQNEAQ in the germline V gene (reference sequence). For the CDR3, the DNA is TGTGCCAGCAGCTTGGACAGTTCGAACACTGAAGCTTTCTTT. It is translated as CASSLDSSNTEAFF.

This rearrangement joins TRBV5-1 to TRBJ1-2; TRBD1 matches 7 bases. Germline V gene lookup returns CDR1 SGHRS and CDR2 YFSETQ. This CDR3 comprises 14 residues. V dropped 1 base and J dropped 8; count of bases not matched to a gene: 8. The CDR3 DNA follows: TGCGCCAGCAGCTTGCAGCAGGGGGTAGAAGGCTACACCTTC. Protein: CASSLQQGVEGYTF.

The rearrangement links TRBV19 to TRBJ1-2; unclear D gene. Germline values: CDR1 LNHDA, CDR2 SQIVND (reference sequence). V was trimmed by 1 base and J by 0 bases, leaving 6 bases between them. The length of the CDR3 is 14 residues. In DNA, the CDR3 is TGTGCCAGTAGTATAGCTCCTCCTAACTATGGCTACACCTTC. Amino acids: CASSIAPPNYGYTF. Filled out from reference TRBV19 and TRBJ1-2, the complete variable domain reads DGGITQSPKYLFRKEGQNVTLSCEQNLNHDAMYWYRQDPGQGLRLIYYSQIVNDFQKGDIAEGYSVSREKKESFPLTVTSAQKNPTAFYLCASSIAPPNYGYTFGSGTRLTVV.

The genes are TRBV5-1 and TRBJ2-3; 7 bases agree with TRBD1. V shed 0 bases and J 1 base; nucleotides not matched to a gene: 2. This CDR3 has 15 residues. Germline CDR1 SGHRS, CDR2 YFSETQ. The chain's CDR3 is CASSLGGTGTDTQYF. The CDR3, as DNA: TGCGCCAGCAGCTTGGGGGGGACAGGCACAGATACGCAGTATTTT.

The chain has TRBV30 and TRBJ2-6, with 8 bases lining up with TRBD1. The germline gives CDR1 GTSNPN, CDR2 SVGIG (reference sequence). Trimming at V came to 4 bases and at J to 3 bases, leaving 2 bases not matched to a gene. The CDR3 runs 14 residues. The CDR3 DNA follows: TGTGCCTGGACAGGGGGCTTTGGGGCCAACGTCCTGACTTTC. The encoded protein is CAWTGGFGANVLTF.

The gene calls are TRBV4-1 and TRBJ1-1; 10 bases align to TRBD1. Losses at the gene ends were 2 bases for V and 11 bases for J; bases not matched to a gene: 11. Germline-derived CDR1 and CDR2 are MGHRA and YSYEKL. The CDR3 runs to 15 residues. CDR3 protein: CASSQRGTGDVGAFF. DNA of the CDR3: TGCGCCAGCAGCCAACGTGGGACAGGGGACGTCGGGGCTTTCTTT.

The chain recombines TRBV11-3 with TRBJ2-1; 9 nucleotides align to TRBD2. The CDR3 runs to 14 residues. V gave up 5 bases and J gave up 10 bases; unmatched junction bases: 9. Germline values: CDR1 SGHNT, CDR2 YENEEA. The CDR3 nucleotides are TGTGCCAGCAGCCAAGGGGTAGCGGGGGCCGAGCAGTTCTTC. This codes for CASSQGVAGAEQFF.

The J gene is TRBJ1-4, the V gene TRBV7-2; 8 nucleotides agree with TRBD1. Germline CDR1 SGHTA, CDR2 FQGNSA. V lost 5 bases to trimming and J lost 10 bases; unmatched junction nucleotides: 6. The CDR3 runs to 13 residues. The DNA of the CDR3 is TGTGCCAGCAGCGCCGGACAGGGTGGAAAACTGTTTTTT. Residues: CASSAGQGGKLFF.